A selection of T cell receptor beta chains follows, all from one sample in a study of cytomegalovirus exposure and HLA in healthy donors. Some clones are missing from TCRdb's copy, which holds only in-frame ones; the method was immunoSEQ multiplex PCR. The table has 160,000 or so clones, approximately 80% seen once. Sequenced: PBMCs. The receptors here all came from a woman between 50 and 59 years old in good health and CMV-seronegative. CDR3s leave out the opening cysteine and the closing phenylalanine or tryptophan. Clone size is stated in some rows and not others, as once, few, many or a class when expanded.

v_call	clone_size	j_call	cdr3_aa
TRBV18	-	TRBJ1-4	ASLRQGATNEKLF
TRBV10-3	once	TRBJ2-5	AIRTSGGETQY
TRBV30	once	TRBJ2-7	AWSGGRTTYEQY
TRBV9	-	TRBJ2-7	ASSPDRGTYEQY
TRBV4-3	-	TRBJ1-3	ASSQEAFFGNTIY
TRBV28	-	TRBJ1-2	ASSLEQLNYGYT
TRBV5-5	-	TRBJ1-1	ASQGTMGTEAF
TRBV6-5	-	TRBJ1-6	ASSLDRLRSPLH
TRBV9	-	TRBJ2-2	ASSVRGAGGTGELF
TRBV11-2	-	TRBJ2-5	ASARLAGWLETQY
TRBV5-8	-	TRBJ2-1	ASSSLNRGYSYNEQF
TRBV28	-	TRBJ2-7	ASSLWDSYSYEQY
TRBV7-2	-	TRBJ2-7	ASSLTGVGEQY
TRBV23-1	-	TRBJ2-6	ASSGGQGGFGANVLT
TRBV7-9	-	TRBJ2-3	ASSTWLASTDTQY
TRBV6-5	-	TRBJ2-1	ASSSSRQREQF
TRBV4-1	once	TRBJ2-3	ASSQEGVGAGDPDTQY
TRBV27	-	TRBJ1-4	ASSLLMQGEEKLF
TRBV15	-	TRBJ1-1	ATSTGGGYTEAF
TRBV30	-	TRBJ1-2	AWYRDRAATGYGYT
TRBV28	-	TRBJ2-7	ASSSPTGTYEQY
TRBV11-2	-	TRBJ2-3	ASRSLAGGGTDTQY
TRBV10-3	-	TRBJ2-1	ASGTVSNEQF
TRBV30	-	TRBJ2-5	AWSYRGETQY
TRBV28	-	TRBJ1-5	ASGQVTGQDPRRAQH
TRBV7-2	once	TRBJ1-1	ASSISPGQGFTEAF